These 15 T cell receptor beta chains share one sample of origin, sequenced in a study of cytomegalovirus exposure and HLA in healthy donors. Libraries were prepared by immunoSEQ multiplex PCR; TCRdb keeps only in-frame clonotypes and omits some of them. The sample holds some 140,000 clones, more than 80% seen once. Sequencing was performed on PBMCs. These receptors were collected from a woman in her thirties in good health and CMV-seropositive.

The CDR3 sequence: CASRTSGTVQETQYF. Here the CDR3 DNA reads TGTGCCAGCCGGACTAGCGGGACCGTCCAAGAGACCCAGTACTTC. The gene calls are TRBV28 and TRBJ2-5, with 12 positions matching TRBD2. V was clipped by 8 bases and J by 1 base; unmatched bases: 5. Germline CDR1 and CDR2: MDHEN and SYDVKM. CDR3 length: 15 amino acids.

This clone appeared a few times. J is TRBJ1-1 and V is TRBV18; no clear D gene. The CDR3 spans 12 residues. V lost 4 bases, J lost 5 bases, and 8 bases lay in between. Per germline, CDR1 KGHSH and CDR2 LQKENI. In DNA, the CDR3 is TGTGCCAGCTCACAATCAGTGACTGAAGCTTTCTTT. Its protein is CASSQSVTEAFF.

The chain couples TRBV6-5 to TRBJ2-7; unclear D gene. V was pared by 6 bases and J by 1 base, with 10 bases between. The CDR3 totals 13 residues. Germline CDR1 MNHEY, CDR2 SVGAGI. The CDR3 nucleotides are TGTGCCAGCAGGGGCACCCCTTCCTACGAGCAGTACTTC. Its translation is CASRGTPSYEQYF.

The genes are TRBV27 and TRBJ2-7; 9 bases fit TRBD1. Germline V gene sequence: CDR1 MNHEY, CDR2 SMNVEV (reference sequence). CDR3 length: 16 amino acids. The ends lost 6 bases at V and 3 bases at J; junction bases unmatched: 12. Here the CDR3 DNA reads TGTGCCAGCAGCCGCGACCGACAGGGGGGATTCTACGAGCAGTACTTC. Translated: CASSRDRQGGFYEQYF.

The chain carries TRBV5-1 and TRBJ2-5; TRBD1 matches at 8 bases. V was pared by 4 bases and J by 5 bases, with 10 bases of the junction left unmatched. In germline, CDR1 is SGHRS, CDR2 YFSETQ. The CDR3 spans 15 residues. In DNA, the CDR3 is TGCGCCAGCAGCAGAAATCCAGGGGGCCGCGAGACCCAGTACTTC. Translated: CASSRNPGGRETQYF.

This clone was recorded only once. The rearrangement joins TRBV5-1 to TRBJ2-1; tentative D call: TRBD2 (5 bases). The germline V and J ends were trimmed by 0 bases and 1 base, with 11 bases remaining between them. Germline CDR1 and CDR2: SGHRS and YFSETQ. The CDR3 loop spans 16 amino acids. CDR3 sequence: CASSLGPGVSYNEQFF. DNA for the CDR3: TGCGCCAGCAGCTTGGGGCCCGGGGTGTCCTACAATGAGCAGTTCTTC.

The table lists this clone with a count of one. This rearrangement joins TRBV18 to TRBJ1-5, with a weak D call TRBD1 (5 bases). V lost 1 base and J 4 bases, leaving 14 bases between the germline ends. The CDR3 has 16 residues. Per germline, CDR1 KGHSH and CDR2 LQKENI. This CDR3 is CASSPLRARENQPQHF. The CDR3 DNA reads as TGTGCCAGCTCACCACTACGTGCCAGGGAAAATCAGCCCCAGCATTTT.

The rearrangement links TRBV11-2 to TRBJ1-2; 7 nucleotides match TRBD1. Germline lookup yields CDR1 SGHAT and CDR2 FQNNGV. Losses at the gene ends were 6 bases for V and 5 bases for J; bases not matched to a gene: 9. The length of the CDR3 is 14 residues. This CDR3 reads CASRKPGQIYGYTF. The CDR3 nucleotides read TGTGCCAGCAGGAAACCGGGACAGATATATGGCTACACCTTC.

The J gene is TRBJ1-2, the V gene TRBV11-2; TRBD1 is a possible D gene (6 bases). The CDR3 extends over 17 amino acids. V lost 0 bases and J lost 4, with 18 bases in between. Germline CDR1 and CDR2: SGHAT and FQNNGV. This chain's CDR3 is CASSLEVTGGGLYGYTF. The CDR3 DNA reads as TGTGCCAGCAGCTTAGAGGTCACCGGGGGGGGCCTCTATGGCTACACCTTC.

This CDR3 is CASFDRGLTEAFF. In DNA, the CDR3 is TGTGCCAGCTTTGACAGGGGGCTCACTGAAGCTTTCTTT. The chain couples TRBV27 to TRBJ1-1, with 10 bases aligning to TRBD1. CDR1 and CDR2 (germline): MNHEY, SMNVEV (reference sequence). CDR3 length equals 13 residues. Trimming took 8 bases from V and 4 from J; bases not matched to a gene: 4.

As for this clone: Other nucleotide sequences in the sample specify the same CDR3. The rearrangement joins TRBV27 to TRBJ2-1; 8 bases align to TRBD2. Germline V gene sequence: CDR1 MNHEY, CDR2 SMNVEV (reference sequence). The junction had 2 bases not matched to a gene; V was cut back by 3 bases and J by 1 base. The CDR3 runs 15 residues. The chain's CDR3 is CASSLSGSSYNEQFF. The CDR3 DNA is TGTGCCAGCAGTTTGAGCGGGAGTTCCTACAATGAGCAGTTCTTC.

The chain carries TRBV7-8 and TRBJ1-1, with D possibly TRBD1 on 6 matching bases. Germline-derived CDR1 and CDR2 are SGHVS and FQNEAQ. The CDR3 sequence is 16 residues long. Trimming cost V 1 base and J 1 base, with 13 bases left between them. The chain's CDR3 is CASSLGWGRGNTEAFF. DNA of the CDR3: TGTGCCAGCAGCTTAGGATGGGGCAGGGGGAACACTGAAGCTTTCTTT.

The chain recombines TRBV6-1 with TRBJ2-7, with 8 bases aligning to TRBD2. CDR3 size: 12 residues. Germline CDR1 and CDR2: MNHNS and SASEGT. Trimming cost V 8 bases and J 4 bases; bases outside gene matches: 4. In DNA form, the CDR3 reads TGTGCCAGCTCCGGGGGGGAATACGAGCAGTACTTC. It specifies CASSGGEYEQYF.

V gene TRBV28 combines with J gene TRBJ2-1, with D possibly matching TRBD2 (5 bases). CDR1 MDHEN and CDR2 SYDVKM come from the germline V gene. The CDR3 runs to 18 residues. Trimming left V 1 base short and J 2 bases short, with 18 bases between. CDR3 DNA sequence: TGTGCCAGCAGTTTATTTGGAGGTTCTGGCCGGGCCTACAATGAGCAGTTCTTC. Its translation is CASSLFGGSGRAYNEQFF.

V and J are TRBV7-8 and TRBJ1-1; a weak D match, TRBD1 (6 bases). With 6 bases removed from V and 0 bases from J, the gap between germline ends came to 17 bases. Germline lookup yields CDR1 SGHVS and CDR2 FQNEAQ. The CDR3 is made up of 16 amino acids. CDR3 nucleotide sequence: TGTGCCAGCAGGGTGTCGGGACAACCAATGAACACTGAAGCTTTCTTT. Protein sequence: CASRVSGQPMNTEAFF.